Only a few counts were recorded for the clone carrying this TCR beta chain. Germline CDR1 and CDR2: LNHNV and YYDKDF (reference sequence). This CDR3 comprises 14 residues. Trimming left V 1 base short and J 2 bases short, with 9 bases between. The data stem from a study of patients and donors after allogeneic stem cell transplantation. TCRdb processed the RT-PCR reads anew with MiXCR; each CDR3 protein has one entry. The sample contains 150,000 to 200,000 distinct CDR3 sequences, around two fifths of which appear only once. Sequencing was carried out using blood, either unsorted or a sorted T cell fraction (not recorded which). The origin of this receptor is a human donor who was either an allogeneic HSCT recipient or a stem cell or donor lymphocyte infusion donor (not recorded which). It is not recorded whose cells these are; they may come from a transplant donor. The gene calls are TRBV15 and TRBJ2-7; no clear D gene. CDR3 DNA sequence: TGTGCCACCAGCAGAGTTAGATTCCCCTACGAGCAGTACTTC. Its protein is CATSRVRFPYEQYF. The whole variable domain, filled in from reference TRBV15 and TRBJ2-7, reads DAMVIQNPRYQVTQFGKPVTLSCSQTLNHNVMYWYQQKSSQAPKLLFHYYDKDFNNEADTPDNFQSRRPNTSFCFLDIRSPGLGDTAMYLCATSRVRFPYEQYFGPGTRLTVT.